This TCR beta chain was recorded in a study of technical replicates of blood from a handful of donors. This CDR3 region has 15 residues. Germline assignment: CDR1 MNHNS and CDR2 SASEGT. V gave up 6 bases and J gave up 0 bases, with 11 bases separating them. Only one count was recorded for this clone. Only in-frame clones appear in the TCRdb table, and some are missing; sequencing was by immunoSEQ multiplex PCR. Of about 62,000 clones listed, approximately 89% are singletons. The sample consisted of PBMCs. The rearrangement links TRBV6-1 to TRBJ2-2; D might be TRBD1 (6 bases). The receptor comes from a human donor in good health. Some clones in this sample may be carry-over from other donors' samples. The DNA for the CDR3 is TGTGCCAGCAGGGCGGACAGCTCGAACACCGGGGAGCTGTTTTTT. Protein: CASRADSSNTGELFF.